Shown below are 31 T cell receptor beta chains from a single sample sequenced in a study of type 1 regulatory T cells. The antigens for these receptors are not known. TCRdb itself ran the reads through MiXCR, one entry per CDR3 protein. The data show roughly 62,000 distinct CDR3 sequences, with approximately 67% seen just once and 1.5% to 2% held by the top ten. Specimen: cultured non-Tr1 T cells, either the whole culture or a sorted T cell fraction (not recorded which). The source is a human donor in good health.

This clonotype was observed a few times. CDR3 residues: CASGLRESGETQYF. In DNA, the CDR3 is TGTGCCAGCGGTCTGCGGGAATCGGGAGAGACCCAGTACTTC. The rearrangement links TRBV12-3 or TRBV12-4 to TRBJ2-5, with D perhaps TRBD2 (6 bases). The CDR3 totals 14 residues. V lost 8 bases, J lost 4 bases, and 17 bases lay in between.

The chain uses TRBV7-2 and TRBJ1-5; TRBD1 might be the D (5 bases). The CDR3 covers 15 residues. V was shortened by 5 bases and J by 4 bases, with 15 bases between the two germline ends. The germline V gene encodes CDR1 SGHTA and CDR2 FQGNSA. The CDR3 DNA follows: TGTGCCAGCAGCCTCGCGTCACAGGTTAATCAGCCCCAGCATTTT. Translation: CASSLASQVNQPQHF.

The genes are TRBV5-4 and TRBJ2-2; D gene unclear. Per germline, CDR1 SGHNT and CDR2 YYREEE (reference sequence). The CDR3 covers 13 residues. V lost 4 bases and J lost 4, with 8 bases in between. CDR3 DNA: TGTGCCAGCAGCCTTATGGGCACCGGGGAGCTGTTTTTT. Its protein is CASSLMGTGELFF.

The chain recombines TRBV11-3 with TRBJ2-3, with a possible D match to TRBD2 (6 bases). With 6 bases removed from V and 1 base from J, the gap between germline ends came to 14 bases. From germline, CDR1 is SGHNT and CDR2 YENEEA. The CDR3 totals 15 residues. This CDR3 reads CASSSAREGTDTQYF. The CDR3 DNA reads as TGTGCCAGCAGTTCTGCCAGGGAGGGCACAGATACGCAGTATTTT.

On this clonotype: Being one base from a much bigger clone, this may be a read error. The chain couples TRBV20-1 to TRBJ1-2; 10 bases match TRBD1. Trimming cost V 2 bases and J 8 bases; bases outside gene matches: 11. CDR1 is DFQATT, CDR2 SNEGSKA, per germline (reference sequence). The CDR3 consists of 15 residues. This chain's CDR3 is CSARSGQGGLKGYTF. The CDR3 nucleotides read TGCAGTGCTAGATCCGGACAGGGGGGTCTTAAAGGCTACACCTTC.

The table lists this clonotype with a few counts. The chain joins TRBV7-9 to TRBJ2-3; 8 nucleotides line up with TRBD1. The CDR3 extends over 13 amino acids. From germline, CDR1 is SEHNR and CDR2 FQNEAQ (reference sequence). V dropped 5 bases and J dropped 6; count of bases not matched to a gene: 4. The CDR3 nucleotides read TGTGCCAGCAGCGCGACAGGGGCGGATACGCAGTATTTT. Translating gives CASSATGADTQYF.

The CDR3 nucleotides read TGTGCCAGCAGCAGACGGACTAGCGGGAGCGCCTACAGTCCCGGGGAGCTGTTTTTT. As protein: CASSRRTSGSAYSPGELFF. The gene calls are TRBV7-9 and TRBJ2-2; TRBD2 agrees at 13 bases. The CDR3 is made up of 19 amino acids. Germline CDR1 reads SEHNR; CDR2 reads FQNEAQ (reference sequence). The V and J ends lost 5 bases and 6 bases, in that order; junction bases with no gene match: 15. Full variable domain (missing parts from reference TRBV7-9 and TRBJ2-2): DTGVSQNPRHKITKRGQNVTFRCDPISEHNRLYWYRQTLGQGPEFLTYFQNEAQLEKSRLLSDRFSAERPKGSFSTLEIQRTEQGDSAMYLCASSRRTSGSAYSPGELFFGEGSRLTVL.

The genes are TRBV5-1 and TRBJ2-2; possible D gene TRBD2, 6 bases. Germline lookup yields CDR1 SGHRS and CDR2 YFSETQ. The CDR3 contains 16 residues. V was shortened by 2 bases and J by 0 bases, with 11 bases between the two germline ends. The CDR3, as DNA: TGCGCCAGCAGCTTAACTCTAGCGACGAACACCGGGGAGCTGTTTTTT. This sequence encodes CASSLTLATNTGELFF.

The V and J genes are TRBV7-2 and TRBJ2-1, with a weak D call TRBD2 (5 bases). V was cut by 1 base and J by 4 bases, with 11 bases left in between. The CDR3 runs to 15 residues. In germline, CDR1 is SGHTA, CDR2 FQGNSA. CDR3 bases: TGTGCCAGCAGCTTAGAGTTAGGCGGGTACAATGAGCAGTTCTTC. Its translation is CASSLELGGYNEQFF.

This chain joins TRBV20-1 and TRBJ1-2, with a possible D match to TRBD1 (6 bases). Germline V gives CDR1 DFQATT, CDR2 SNEGSKA (reference sequence). The V end was cut by 6 bases, the J end by 4 bases, with 18 bases between. The CDR3 is 14 residues long. The CDR3 protein is CSAVQGNTAYGYTF. The CDR3 DNA reads TGCAGTGCGGTACAGGGCAACACGGCCTATGGCTACACCTTC.

The rearrangement links TRBV5-1 to TRBJ2-7; 10 nucleotides line up with TRBD1. The CDR3 has 15 amino acids. Germline loops: CDR1 SGHRS, CDR2 YFSETQ. The V segment lost 1 base and the J segment 2 bases; nucleotides outside the gene matches: 3. The CDR3 is CASSLKGTGAYEQYF. The CDR3 DNA reads TGCGCCAGCAGCTTGAAAGGGACAGGGGCCTACGAGCAGTACTTC.

CDR3 protein: CASNFRGRGANVLTF. The CDR3 DNA follows: TGTGCCAGCAACTTCAGGGGACGGGGGGCCAACGTCCTGACTTTC. The rearrangement links TRBV5-4 to TRBJ2-6; D perhaps matches TRBD1 (6 bases). The CDR3 totals 15 residues. Trimming left V 6 bases short and J 4 bases short, with 14 bases between. CDR1 is SGHNT and CDR2 is YYREEE in the germline V gene (reference sequence).

This chain connects TRBV5-6 to TRBJ1-2; D is uncertain. The CDR3 runs to 12 residues. V lost 4 bases and J lost 0, with 4 bases in between. Germline V gives CDR1 SGHDT, CDR2 YYEEEE. This CDR3 is CASSQANYGYTF. The CDR3 coding sequence is TGTGCCAGCAGCCAAGCTAACTATGGCTACACCTTC. Based on the CDR3 plus reference TRBV5-6 and TRBJ1-2, the full variable domain is DAGVTQSPTHLIKTRGQQVTLRCSPKSGHDTVSWYQQALGQGPQFIFQYYEEEERQRGNFPDRFSGHQFPNYSSELNVNALLLGDSALYLCASSQANYGYTFGSGTRLTVV.

In this sample, this clonotype is medium-sized (0.01 to 0.1%). The chain has TRBV3-1 and TRBJ1-5; D is possibly TRBD1 (5 bases). V was trimmed by 2 bases and J by 3 bases, leaving 11 bases between them. This CDR3 is built from 15 residues. Germline CDR1 reads LGHDT; CDR2 reads YNNKEL (reference sequence). The CDR3 spells CASSQNQGPNQPQHF. Written as DNA, the CDR3 is TGTGCCAGCAGCCAAAATCAGGGCCCCAATCAGCCCCAGCATTTT.

V and J are TRBV9 and TRBJ2-1, with 10 bases identical to TRBD2. Germline CDR1 SGDLS, CDR2 YYNGEE. CDR3 size: 15 residues. V shed 4 bases, J shed 6 bases, and the junction held 7 bases outside the gene matches. The CDR3 spells CASSSAGGLVNEQFF. The CDR3 region has the DNA TGTGCCAGCAGCTCAGCGGGAGGGCTCGTCAATGAGCAGTTCTTC.

This clonotype has just a few counts. The chain combines TRBV20-1 with TRBJ2-7; 8 nucleotides match TRBD2. Germline V lookup: CDR1 DFQATT, CDR2 SNEGSKA (reference sequence). With V trimmed by 6 bases and J by 7 bases, 8 bases remained unmatched. CDR3 length: 12 amino acids. CDR3 residues: CSATSGLREQYF. The DNA for the CDR3 is TGCAGTGCAACTAGCGGCCTTAGGGAGCAGTACTTC.

The CDR3 sequence: CSAWGTGSGDTEAFF. CDR3 coding DNA: TGCAGCGCGTGGGGAACAGGGTCGGGAGACACTGAAGCTTTCTTT. The genes are TRBV29-1 and TRBJ1-1; tentatively, D is TRBD1 (6 bases). The CDR3 extends over 15 amino acids. CDR1 and CDR2 (germline): SQVTM, ANQGSEA. V lost 7 bases and J 3 bases, leaving 21 bases between the germline ends. Variable domain in full (rest from reference TRBV29-1 and TRBJ1-1): SAVISQKPSRDICQRGTSLTIQCQVDSQVTMMFWYRQQPGQSLTLIATANQGSEATYESGFVIDKFPISRPNLTFSTLTVSNMSPEDSSIYLCSAWGTGSGDTEAFFGQGTRLTVV.

This clonotype was picked up a small number of times. V and J are TRBV4-1 and TRBJ2-2; 7 bases fit TRBD2. V trimming: 3 bases; J trimming: 0 bases; junction bases outside the gene matches: 7. This CDR3 has 17 amino acids. CDR1 is MGHRA, CDR2 YSYEKL, per germline. The CDR3 protein is CASSHSRGRANTGELFF. The CDR3 DNA follows: TGCGCCAGCAGCCACTCTCGAGGGAGGGCGAACACCGGGGAGCTGTTTTTT.

The V call is TRBV7-9, the J call TRBJ2-1, with 9 bases identical to TRBD1. The CDR3 extends over 14 amino acids. The trim removed 8 bases at V and 9 bases at J, leaving 11 bases unmatched. Germline V lookup: CDR1 SEHNR, CDR2 FQNEAQ (reference sequence). CDR3 region: CASQRGGQGFEQFF. In DNA, the CDR3 is TGTGCCAGCCAACGAGGAGGACAGGGGTTTGAGCAGTTCTTC.

The chain combines TRBV5-1 with TRBJ2-2; 10 bases fit TRBD1. The CDR3 spans 16 residues. The germline gives CDR1 SGHRS, CDR2 YFSETQ. The ends lost 4 bases at V and 8 bases at J; junction bases unmatched: 11. CDR3 protein: CASSETGGAEAGELFF. CDR3 DNA sequence: TGCGCCAGCAGCGAGACAGGGGGCGCGGAGGCTGGGGAGCTGTTTTTT.

The chain couples TRBV10-3 to TRBJ2-2, with 9 bases fitting TRBD2. The CDR3 has 13 residues. J gave up 5 bases and V 8 bases, and 3 bases lay outside the gene matches. The germline CDR1 and CDR2 sequences are ENHRY and SYGVKD. CDR3 DNA sequence: TGTGCCATCCGACTAGCGGCGACCGGGGAGCTGTTTTTT. Translating gives CAIRLAATGELFF.

This clonotype has just one count. The J gene is TRBJ2-1, the V gene TRBV5-1, with D possibly being TRBD1 or TRBD2 (5 bases each). This CDR3 has 14 residues. CDR1 SGHRS and CDR2 YFSETQ come from the germline V gene. Between the trimmed V and J ends, which lost 2 bases and 7 bases, there was a span of 13 bases. The CDR3 DNA reads as TGCGCCAGCAGCTTATCGGGACCATTTAATGAGCAGTTCTTC. Amino acid sequence: CASSLSGPFNEQFF.

This clonotype showed up just a few times. The CDR3 region has the DNA TGTGCCAGCAGCCACAGGGGGGGTAGTGAGCCCCAGCATTTT. It codes for CASSHRGGSEPQHF. V and J are TRBV3-1 and TRBJ1-5; 7 bases agree with TRBD1. CDR1 and CDR2 (germline): LGHDT, YNNKEL (reference sequence). This CDR3 has 14 amino acids. The V segment lost 3 bases and the J segment 8 bases; nucleotides outside the gene matches: 7.

The chain combines TRBV6-1 with TRBJ2-5; no clear D gene. The germline V and J ends were trimmed by 11 bases and 2 bases, with 15 bases remaining between them. The length of the CDR3 is 13 residues. Germline assignment: CDR1 MNHNS and CDR2 SASEGT. The CDR3 region has the DNA TGTGCCCTTGCCCCTGCTAGACAAGAGACCCAGTACTTC. Translating gives CALAPARQETQYF.

This clonotype was counted only a few times. V gene TRBV10-3 combines with J gene TRBJ2-2; possibly TRBD1 or TRBD2 for D (5 bases each). Germline V gene lookup returns CDR1 ENHRY and CDR2 SYGVKD. This CDR3 is built from 15 residues. Trimming shortened V by 4 bases and J by 4 bases, and 13 bases separated the two germline ends. The CDR3: CAISGGPTGTGELFF. The CDR3 DNA follows: TGTGCCATCAGTGGGGGACCGACGGGCACCGGGGAGCTGTTTTTT.

CDR3 bases: TGTGCCAGCAGCTCCCAGGATCAGCTGATCTCCTACAATGAGCAGTTCTTC. Translation: CASSSQDQLISYNEQFF. This chain uses TRBV5-5 with TRBJ2-1; D is unclear. Germline V lookup: CDR1 SGHKS, CDR2 YYEKEE (reference sequence). The CDR3 has 17 residues. The ends were cut back, 3 bases at V and 0 bases at J, with 16 bases in the middle.

This rearrangement joins TRBV6-2 or TRBV6-3 to TRBJ1-1; D possibly corresponds to TRBD1 (6 bases). V was pared by 0 bases and J by 4 bases, with 12 bases between. This CDR3 spans 15 amino acids. Germline CDR1 is MNHEY and CDR2 is SVGEGT. The CDR3 is CASSYSGGRITEAFF. The CDR3 DNA reads as TGTGCCAGCAGTTACTCTGGGGGCCGGATCACTGAAGCTTTCTTT.

The V gene is TRBV28, the J gene TRBJ2-3, with D possibly being TRBD1 (6 bases). Trimming removed 3 bases from V and 8 bases from J, with 24 bases in between. This CDR3 comprises 17 residues. The germline V gene has CDR1 MDHEN and CDR2 SYDVKM. The CDR3, as DNA: TGTGCCAGCAGTTTTTCCGCCGGGGCAGGGGACACGGGTACGCAGTATTTT. Translation gives CASSFSAGAGDTGTQYF.

This clonotype appeared a few times. V and J are TRBV24-1 and TRBJ2-2; 8 nucleotides agree with TRBD2. This CDR3 spans 16 amino acids. Germline V gene lookup returns CDR1 KGHDR and CDR2 SFDVKD. V lost 4 bases, J lost 2 bases, and 5 bases stayed unmatched. The DNA for the CDR3 is TGTGCCACCAGTGACCCCGGGACTAGAAACACCGGGGAGCTGTTTTTT. It codes for CATSDPGTRNTGELFF.

This clonotype was observed at least ten times. The chain combines TRBV24-1 with TRBJ1-1, with D hard to call. Germline values: CDR1 KGHDR, CDR2 SFDVKD. The CDR3 length is 11 residues. V lost 0 bases and J 12 bases, leaving 7 bases between the germline ends. DNA for the CDR3: TGTGCCACCAGTGATTTGAGGACTACTTTCTTT. This encodes CATSDLRTTFF.

This chain joins TRBV20-1 and TRBJ2-3, with TRBD2 identical over 10 bases. Germline assignment: CDR1 DFQATT and CDR2 SNEGSKA (reference sequence). J gave up 5 bases and V 2 bases, and 1 base lay outside the gene matches. This CDR3 contains 13 residues. The DNA for the CDR3 is TGCAGTGCTAGACTAGCGGGAGTAGATACGCAGTATTTT. It encodes CSARLAGVDTQYF.